Listed here are 23 T cell receptor beta chains from one sample, sequenced in a study of T cell responses to AZD1222 COVID-19 vaccine. Generated by immunoSEQ multiplex PCR, the TCRdb table keeps only in-frame clones and is missing some. Of approximately 130,000 clones listed, roughly 93% are singletons. Sample: peripheral blood, taken on day 0 of AZD1222 vaccination. The receptors were gathered from an adult in good health.

CDR3 sequence: CASSPQDSLAGAEAFF. CDR3 nucleotides: TGTGCCAGCTCACCCCAGGACAGCCTAGCGGGGGCTGAAGCTTTCTTT. The chain is built from TRBV18 and TRBJ1-1; perhaps TRBD1 as D (6 bases). The CDR3 covers 16 residues. V lost 3 bases, J lost 6 bases, and 20 bases lay in between. Germline V gene sequence: CDR1 KGHSH, CDR2 LQKENI.

This chain joins TRBV4-2 and TRBJ2-1; no clear D. The germline CDR1 and CDR2 sequences are LGHNA and YNFKEQ. CDR3 length: 12 residues. V dropped 0 bases and J dropped 11 bases, with 8 bases sitting between them. The CDR3 region is CASSQDGAKQFF. In DNA, the CDR3 is TGTGCCAGCAGCCAAGATGGCGCAAAGCAGTTCTTC.

This sequence joins TRBV9 and TRBJ2-7; the D gene could be TRBD1 or TRBD2 (5 bases each). V lost 0 bases to trimming and J lost 3 bases, with 13 bases between them. This CDR3 has 15 residues. Germline CDR1 is SGDLS and CDR2 is YYNGEE. The CDR3 loop reads CASSVGGSGLYEQYF. The CDR3 region has the DNA TGTGCCAGCAGCGTAGGGGGCAGCGGACTCTACGAGCAGTACTTC.

The V and J genes are TRBV5-1 and TRBJ1-3, with a possible D match to TRBD1 (6 bases). The germline V gene has CDR1 SGHRS and CDR2 YFSETQ. The CDR3 consists of 17 residues. Trimming took off 0 bases at V and 0 bases at J, with 13 bases between the two ends. The CDR3 region is CASSLDRRTASGNTIYF. CDR3 bases: TGCGCCAGCAGCTTGGACAGACGGACAGCCTCTGGAAACACCATATATTTT.

This chain connects TRBV29-1 to TRBJ2-3; 7 positions agree with TRBD2. The CDR3 has 14 amino acids. V lost 6 bases, J lost 1 base, and 7 bases stayed unmatched. Germline CDR1 is SQVTM and CDR2 is ANQGSEA. CDR3 residues: CSVGRLAGTDTQYF. CDR3 coding DNA: TGCAGCGTGGGCCGACTAGCCGGCACAGATACGCAGTATTTT.

This chain joins TRBV24-1 and TRBJ2-1, with D possibly being TRBD2 (6 bases). This CDR3 is built from 15 residues. CDR1 KGHDR and CDR2 SFDVKD come from the germline V gene. V was shortened by 0 bases and J by 5 bases, with 10 bases between the two germline ends. The CDR3 nucleotides are TGTGCCACCAGTGATTTGGGGGAGGAAAACAATGAGCAGTTCTTC. Its protein is CATSDLGEENNEQFF.

The rearrangement uses TRBV5-4 and TRBJ1-2; D ambiguous. Trimming took off 2 bases at V and 2 bases at J, with 13 bases between the two ends. There are 15 residues in the CDR3. Germline CDR1 is SGHNT and CDR2 is YYREEE (reference sequence). The chain's CDR3 is CASSLGGGQNYGYTF. The CDR3 bases are TGTGCCAGCAGCTTAGGTGGAGGGCAGAACTATGGCTACACCTTC.

The V call is TRBV4-1, the J call TRBJ2-1, with a tentative D call TRBD2 (5 bases). The CDR3 has 12 residues. Trimming shortened V by 4 bases and J by 10 bases, and 11 bases separated the two germline ends. Germline CDR1 and CDR2: MGHRA and YSYEKL. CDR3 nucleotide sequence: TGCGCCAGCAGCCCTCCCCGCGGGGAGCAGTTCTTC. Amino acids: CASSPPRGEQFF.

This CDR3 is CASRTEYSNQPQHF. The DNA of the CDR3 is TGTGCCAGCAGGACCGAATATAGCAATCAGCCCCAGCATTTT. This rearrangement joins TRBV28 to TRBJ1-5, with D hard to call. This CDR3 is 14 amino acids long. The V gene's germline CDR1 is MDHEN and CDR2 SYDVKM. The V end lost 6 bases, the J end lost 0 bases, and 9 bases lay between the germline ends.

This clone appeared a few times. V gene TRBV7-2 combines with J gene TRBJ2-6, with D unclear. CDR1 SGHTA and CDR2 FQGNSA come from the germline V gene. This CDR3 region has 15 residues. V shed 0 bases and J shed 3 bases, with 6 bases lying between them. The CDR3 protein is CASSLAWVGANVLTF. CDR3 coding DNA: TGTGCCAGCAGCTTAGCGTGGGTTGGGGCCAACGTCCTGACTTTC.

V and J are TRBV12-3 or TRBV12-4 and TRBJ2-4; maybe TRBD1 (6 bases). This CDR3 has 12 amino acids. V was pared by 4 bases and J by 6 bases, with 7 bases between. The CDR3: CASSSTGNIQYF. For the CDR3, the DNA is TGTGCCAGCAGTTCGACAGGAAACATTCAGTACTTC.

The chain employs TRBV18 and TRBJ1-2; D unclear. The V end was cut by 3 bases, the J end by 4 bases, with 18 bases between. Germline loops: CDR1 KGHSH, CDR2 LQKENI. This CDR3 is 16 amino acids long. The CDR3 DNA sequence: TGTGCCAGCTCACCTTTTCAGGTCCTAGGTATCTATGGCTACACCTTC. Its translation: CASSPFQVLGIYGYTF. Looking up the rest from reference TRBV18 and TRBJ1-2 gives the full variable domain: NAGVMQNPRHLVRRRGQEARLRCSPMKGHSHVYWYRQLPEEGLKFMVYLQKENIIDESGMPKERFSAEFPKEGPSILRIQQVVRGDSAAYFCASSPFQVLGIYGYTFGSGTRLTVV.

The chain is built from TRBV7-9 and TRBJ2-3; weak D call: TRBD2 (5 bases). Germline V gene sequence: CDR1 SEHNR, CDR2 FQNEAQ (reference sequence). The V and J ends lost 5 bases and 3 bases respectively, with 6 bases between them. There are 12 residues in the CDR3. The DNA for the CDR3 is TGTGCCAGCAGCGGGAGTACAGATACGCAGTATTTT. Translating gives CASSGSTDTQYF. Complete variable domain (other parts from reference TRBV7-9 and TRBJ2-3): DTGVSQNPRHKITKRGQNVTFRCDPISEHNRLYWYRQTLGQGPEFLTYFQNEAQLEKSRLLSDRFSAERPKGSFSTLEIQRTEQGDSAMYLCASSGSTDTQYFGPGTRLTVL.

The genes are TRBV21-1 and TRBJ2-2. TRBV21-1 is a pseudogene segment. CDR3 length equals 18 residues. CDR3 nucleotides: TGTGCCAGCAGCAAAGTGAGTCGCTTACTCGACGGCACCGGGGAGCTGTTTTTT. Amino acids: CASSKVSRLLDGTGELFF.

This sequence joins TRBV7-2 and TRBJ2-3; D remains ambiguous. Looked up from germline, CDR1 is SGHTA and CDR2 is FQGNSA. With 5 bases removed from V and 3 bases from J, the gap between germline ends came to 9 bases. The CDR3 runs to 13 residues. The CDR3 sequence is CASSRSPTDTQYF. DNA for the CDR3: TGTGCCAGCAGCCGATCCCCGACAGATACGCAGTATTTT.

The J gene is TRBJ1-3, the V gene TRBV14, with D perhaps TRBD1 (5 bases). This CDR3 is 16 amino acids long. Germline-derived CDR1 and CDR2 are SGHDN and FVKESK. The germline V and J ends were trimmed by 4 bases and 2 bases, with 15 bases remaining between them. The CDR3 sequence: CASSPVGGGAGNTIYF. CDR3 sequence (DNA): TGTGCCAGCAGCCCCGTCGGCGGAGGGGCTGGAAACACCATATATTTT. Using reference TRBV14 and TRBJ1-3 for the parts outside the CDR3, the full variable domain is EAGVTQFPSHSVIEKGQTVTLRCDPISGHDNLYWYRRVMGKEIKFLLHFVKESKQDESGMPNNRFLAERTGGTYSTLKVQPAELEDSGVYFCASSPVGGGAGNTIYFGEGSWLTVV.

The rearrangement links TRBV18 to TRBJ1-3, with a possible D match to TRBD1 (5 bases). In germline, CDR1 is KGHSH, CDR2 LQKENI. The CDR3 runs to 15 residues. V was cut by 2 bases and J by 0 bases, with 8 bases left in between. CDR3 coding DNA: TGTGCCAGCTCACCAGGGGGGATCTCTGGAAACACCATATATTTT. Translating it yields CASSPGGISGNTIYF.

This chain links TRBV4-2 with TRBJ2-1; D gene unclear. Germline assignment: CDR1 LGHNA and CDR2 YNFKEQ. This CDR3 contains 15 residues. V gave up 0 bases and J gave up 5 bases, with 11 bases separating them. The CDR3 DNA follows: TGTGCCAGCAGCCAAGATAGACAAACCAACAATGAGCAGTTCTTC. Its translation: CASSQDRQTNNEQFF.

The chain links TRBV7-9 to TRBJ2-2, with 12 positions matching TRBD1. Trimming removed 1 base from V and 6 bases from J; junction bases left unmatched: 3. Germline V gene sequence: CDR1 SEHNR, CDR2 FQNEAQ (reference sequence). This CDR3 region has 16 residues. The DNA of the CDR3 is TGTGCCAGCAGCTTAGGGGGACAGGGGGCTGCCGGGGAGCTGTTTTTT. Translation gives CASSLGGQGAAGELFF.

The chain employs TRBV15 and TRBJ1-6; D is possibly TRBD1 (6 bases). V lost 1 base, J lost 10 bases, and 11 bases lay in between. CDR3 length: 14 residues. Germline CDR1 is LNHNV and CDR2 is YYDKDF (reference sequence). The CDR3 region has the DNA TGTGCCACCAGCAGAGTCCAGGGGCGATCACCCCTCCACTTT. This codes for CATSRVQGRSPLHF.

As DNA, the CDR3 is TGTGCCAGCAGTGATCGTTACGGGAGAGGCTCCTACAATGAGCAGTTCTTC. It yields the protein CASSDRYGRGSYNEQFF. The chain employs TRBV6-1 and TRBJ2-1; tentatively, D is TRBD2 (6 bases). The CDR3 has 17 amino acids. Trimming left V 3 bases short and J 0 bases short, with 15 bases between. Germline V gene sequence: CDR1 MNHNS, CDR2 SASEGT.

The chain joins TRBV29-1 to TRBJ2-7; 7 positions agree with TRBD1. Germline assignment: CDR1 SQVTM and CDR2 ANQGSEA. This CDR3 region has 12 residues. V trimming: 7 bases; J trimming: 7 bases; junction bases outside the gene matches: 10. The CDR3 DNA is TGCAGCGCACAGGGGCATCTACGTGAGCAGTACTTC. Translated, it gives CSAQGHLREQYF.

The CDR3, as DNA: TGCGCCAGCAGCCCCGGACAGACGAGGGCCACAGATACGCAGTATTTT. Residues: CASSPGQTRATDTQYF. The chain combines TRBV5-1 with TRBJ2-3, with D tentatively TRBD1 (6 bases). CDR1 and CDR2 from the germline V gene are SGHRS and YFSETQ. The CDR3 is made up of 16 amino acids. The germline V and J ends were trimmed by 4 bases and 2 bases, with 17 bases remaining between them.